These T cell receptor beta chains were read from a single sample in a study of breast tumors, draining lymph nodes, adjacent tissues. TCRdb passed the multiplex PCR reads through MiXCR, listing each CDR3 protein once. The sample has 200,000 to 250,000 distinct CDR3 sequences, 30% to 35% seen once. Sequenced input: axillary lymph node tissue. All receptors derive from a female donor with breast cancer. Some clones in this sample may be carry-over from other donors' samples. CDR3s include the opening cysteine and the closing phenylalanine or tryptophan. Fields, in order: J gene, D gene, V gene, clone size, CDR3 DNA, CDR3 protein. The D gene is left open where the match is weak. For some rows the clone size is stated as once, few or many, or as a class when expanded; others skip it.

>TRBJ2-3|TRBD2|TRBV28|few
TGTGCCAGCAGGACAGCGGGAGGGACAGATACGCAGTATTTT
CASRTAGGTDTQYF
>TRBJ2-6|-|TRBV5-4|few
TGTGCCAGCAGCTTTCCCGGGACTGGGGCCAACGTCCTGACTTTC
CASSFPGTGANVLTF
>TRBJ1-6|-|TRBV20-1|-
TGCAGTGCTCAGGCTGGGGGCCAATATAATTCACCCCTCCACTTT
CSAQAGGQYNSPLHF
>TRBJ2-5|TRBD2|TRBV4-3|-
TGCGCCAGCAGCTTTACGGGAGGGCAAGAAGAGACCCAGTACTTC
CASSFTGGQEETQYF
>TRBJ2-7|-|TRBV6-1|-
TGTGCCAGCCGCGCAGGGACCTACGAGCAGTACTTC
CASRAGTYEQYF
>TRBJ1-1|-|TRBV20-1|-
TGCAGTGCTACCCCCGGGCCTGAAGCTTTCTTT
CSATPGPEAFF
>TRBJ2-5|TRBD1|TRBV20-1|-
TGCAGTGCTAAAGGCAACAGGGGGAGAGCGACCCAGTACTTC
CSAKGNRGRATQYF
>TRBJ2-7|-|TRBV7-6|-
TGTGCCAGCAGCTTAGGGGGAGCCCCCGAATACGAGCAGTACTTC
CASSLGGAPEYEQYF
>TRBJ1-2|-|TRBV19|many
TGTGCCAGTAGTTCCACCGGGACAACACTATGGGGCTACACCTTC
CASSSTGTTLWGYTF
>TRBJ2-3|TRBD2|TRBV7-9|many
TGTGCCAGCAGGCAAACGACTAGCGGGAGGGTCGATACGCAGTATTTT
CASRQTTSGRVDTQYF
>TRBJ1-5|-|TRBV6-5|few
TGTGCCAGCAGTGAAAGTTGGGGGCGAAATCAGCCCCAGCATTTT
CASSESWGRNQPQHF
>TRBJ2-3|TRBD2|TRBV5-1|-
TGCGCCAGCAGCTTGGAAGGACTAGCGGGACAGGCCTGGACAGATACGCAGTATTTT
CASSLEGLAGQAWTDTQYF
>TRBJ2-3|TRBD1|TRBV2|few
TGTGCCAGCAGTTTAACAGGGGCCAGCACAGATACGCAGTATTTT
CASSLTGASTDTQYF
>TRBJ1-3|TRBD1|TRBV20-1|many
TGCAGTGCTAGAGATCGGAGACAGGGGCCGGACACCATATATTTT
CSARDRRQGPDTIYF
>TRBJ1-4|TRBD1|TRBV24-1|many
TGTGCCACCAGTGATTCACTGACAGGGGCTAATGAAAAACTGTTTTTT
CATSDSLTGANEKLFF
>TRBJ1-4|TRBD1|TRBV20-1|many
TGCAGTGCTAGAAGGACAGGGGGAAGCGAAAAACTGTTTTTT
CSARRTGGSEKLFF
>TRBJ2-1|TRBD2|TRBV10-3|-
TGTGCCATCAGTGGGACTAGCGGGAGTCACTACAATGAGCAGTTCTTC
CAISGTSGSHYNEQFF
>TRBJ1-2|-|TRBV11-2|many
TGTGCCAGCAGCTTCGGAAATCGCTACACCTTC
CASSFGNRYTF
>TRBJ2-7|TRBD2|TRBV24-1|many
TGTGCCACCGCGGGAGACTCCTACGAGCAGTACTTC
CATAGDSYEQYF
>TRBJ1-5|-|TRBV5-8|many
TGTGCCAGCAGCTTGTACAATCAGCCCCAGCATTTT
CASSLYNQPQHF
>TRBJ2-1|-|TRBV10-3|-
TGTGCCATCAGTGCGGAAGGAGGAGGTGAGCAGTTCTTC
CAISAEGGGEQFF
>TRBJ1-5|TRBD1|TRBV6-1|many
TGTGCCACCTACAGGGGACACAATCAGCCCCAGCATTTT
CATYRGHNQPQHF
>TRBJ1-5|TRBD1|TRBV19|many
TGTGCCAGTAGTATGGGACAGGGGCGAGGGCAGCCCCAGCATTTT
CASSMGQGRGQPQHF
>TRBJ1-6|TRBD1|TRBV5-5|-
TGCGCCAGCAGCTTGGTCCAGCTCGTGGGGACAGGGGGCAGTTCACCCCTCCACTTT
CASSLVQLVGTGGSSPLHF
>TRBJ2-5|-|TRBV29-1|many
TGCAGCGTTGCCCGGACTTACCAAGAGACCCAGTACTTC
CSVARTYQETQYF
>TRBJ2-3|TRBD2|TRBV5-8|-
TGTGCCAGCAGCTTGGGTACAGCGGGAGTTAGCACAGATACGCAGTATTTT
CASSLGTAGVSTDTQYF
>TRBJ1-3|-|TRBV20-1|many
TGCAGTGCTAGCTCTATCGGAGGGGCATCTAGAAACACCATATATTTT
CSASSIGGASRNTIYF
>TRBJ1-2|-|TRBV29-1|many
TGCAGCGTGAGGGGCCTATATGGCTACACCTTC
CSVRGLYGYTF
>TRBJ1-2|-|TRBV20-1|-
TGCAGTGCTACAGGGGCAGGGTATGGCTACACCTTC
CSATGAGYGYTF
>TRBJ2-5|TRBD2|TRBV11-3|many
TGTGCCAGCAGCCGAGGACTAGCTGAGACCCAGTACTTC
CASSRGLAETQYF
>TRBJ2-7|-|TRBV20-1|few
TGCAGTGCTAGAGATCGAGACTGGCTGGCCTCCTACGAGCAGTACTTC
CSARDRDWLASYEQYF